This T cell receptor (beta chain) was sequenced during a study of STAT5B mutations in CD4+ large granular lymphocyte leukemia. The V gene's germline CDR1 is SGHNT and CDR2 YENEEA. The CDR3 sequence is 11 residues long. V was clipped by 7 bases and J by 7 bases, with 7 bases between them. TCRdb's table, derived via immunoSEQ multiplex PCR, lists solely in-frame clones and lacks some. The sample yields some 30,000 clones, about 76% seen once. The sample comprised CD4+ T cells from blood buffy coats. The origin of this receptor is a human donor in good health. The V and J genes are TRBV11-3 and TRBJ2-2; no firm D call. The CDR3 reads CASTIRGELFF. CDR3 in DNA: TGTGCCAGCACGATCCGCGGGGAGCTGTTTTTT.